The 5 T cell receptor beta chains given below trace back to one sample, sequenced in a study of T cells in localized non-small cell lung cancer. Libraries were prepared by immunoSEQ multiplex PCR; TCRdb keeps only in-frame clonotypes and omits some of them. This repertoire shows over a thousand clones, 35% to 45% found once; its top ten account for approximately 15%. Here the sequenced sample was lung tumor tissue, taken before any cancer treatment. These TCRs come from a woman aged 35 to 70 with stage I lung adenocarcinoma.

V gene TRBV9 combines with J gene TRBJ2-2, with D maybe TRBD2 (5 bases). This CDR3 is built from 14 residues. Germline-derived CDR1 and CDR2 are SGDLS and YYNGEE. Trimming removed 3 bases from V and 3 bases from J, with 9 bases in between. The CDR3 loop is CASSAPADTGELFF. The CDR3 DNA is TGTGCCAGCAGCGCCCCAGCGGACACCGGGGAGCTGTTTTTT.

The chain couples TRBV18 to TRBJ1-1; TRBD1 matches 10 bases. Germline CDR1 reads KGHSH; CDR2 reads LQKENI. V lost 3 bases, J lost 4 bases, and 5 bases stayed unmatched. The CDR3 loop spans 15 amino acids. The CDR3 is CASSPAGQGSTEAFF. DNA of the CDR3: TGTGCCAGCTCACCGGCGGGACAGGGGAGCACTGAAGCTTTCTTT.

By share of the sample, this clone is medium-sized. This sequence joins TRBV11-3 and TRBJ2-7; D is uncertain. CDR3 length: 14 amino acids. Germline V gene lookup returns CDR1 SGHNT and CDR2 YENEEA. V was pared by 3 bases and J by 3 bases, with 12 bases between. The CDR3 loop is CASSFLPTGYEQYF. The CDR3, as DNA: TGTGCCAGCAGCTTCCTCCCAACGGGCTACGAGCAGTACTTC.

By its share, this clone is large. J is TRBJ1-5 and V is TRBV9, with D unresolved. The CDR3 extends over 13 amino acids. The V end was cut by 0 bases, the J end by 4 bases, with 5 bases between. Germline CDR1 and CDR2: SGDLS and YYNGEE. CDR3 amino acids: CASSVAENQPQHF. CDR3 coding DNA: TGTGCCAGCAGCGTAGCCGAAAATCAGCCCCAGCATTTT. Looking up the rest from reference TRBV9 and TRBJ1-5 gives the full variable domain: DSGVTQTPKHLITATGQRVTLRCSPRSGDLSVYWYQQSLDQGLQFLIQYYNGEERAKGNILERFSAQQFPDLHSELNLSSLELGDSALYFCASSVAENQPQHFGDGTRLSIL.

The rearrangement uses TRBV18 and TRBJ2-1; D gene unclear. Germline-derived CDR1 and CDR2 are KGHSH and LQKENI. The CDR3 covers 15 residues. V was shortened by 2 bases and J by 10 bases, with 18 bases between the two germline ends. The DNA of the CDR3 is TGTGCCAGCTCACCAAGTCAGGAGTCCTTAGGGGAGCAGTTCTTC. Protein: CASSPSQESLGEQFF.